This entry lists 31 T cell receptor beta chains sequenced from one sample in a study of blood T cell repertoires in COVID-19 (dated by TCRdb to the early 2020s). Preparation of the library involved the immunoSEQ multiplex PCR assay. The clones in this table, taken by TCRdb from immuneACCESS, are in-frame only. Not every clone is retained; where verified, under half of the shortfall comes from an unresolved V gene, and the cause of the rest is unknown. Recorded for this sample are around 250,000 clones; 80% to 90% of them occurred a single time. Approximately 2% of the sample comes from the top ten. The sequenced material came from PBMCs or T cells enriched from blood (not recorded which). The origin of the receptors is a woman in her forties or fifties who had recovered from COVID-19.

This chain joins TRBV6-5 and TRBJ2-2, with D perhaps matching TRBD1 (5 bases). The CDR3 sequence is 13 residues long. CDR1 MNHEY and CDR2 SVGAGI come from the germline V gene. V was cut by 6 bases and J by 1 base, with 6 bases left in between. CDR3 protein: CASRTGNTGELFF. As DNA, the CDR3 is TGTGCCAGCAGAACAGGGAACACCGGGGAGCTGTTTTTT.

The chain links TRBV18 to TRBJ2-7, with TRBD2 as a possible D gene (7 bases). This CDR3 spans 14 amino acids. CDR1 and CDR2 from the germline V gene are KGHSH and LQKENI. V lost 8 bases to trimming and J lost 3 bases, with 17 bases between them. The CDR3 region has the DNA TGTGCCAGCCGGCCGGCGGGGGCAAACTACGAGCAGTACTTC. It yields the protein CASRPAGANYEQYF.

The CDR3 region is CASSLDRAGVYGYTF. The CDR3, as DNA: TGTGCCAGCTCCTTGGACAGGGCGGGCGTCTATGGCTACACCTTC. This chain joins TRBV28 and TRBJ1-2, with 8 bases matching TRBD1. From germline, CDR1 is MDHEN and CDR2 SYDVKM. Trimming cost V 8 bases and J 4 bases; bases outside gene matches: 12. This CDR3 has 15 residues.

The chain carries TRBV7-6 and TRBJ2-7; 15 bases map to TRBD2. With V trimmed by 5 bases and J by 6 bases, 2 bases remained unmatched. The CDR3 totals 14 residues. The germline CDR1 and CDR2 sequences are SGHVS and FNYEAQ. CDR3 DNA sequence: TGTGCCAGCAGCCGGACTAGCGGGAGGGCCGAGCAGTACTTC. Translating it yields CASSRTSGRAEQYF.

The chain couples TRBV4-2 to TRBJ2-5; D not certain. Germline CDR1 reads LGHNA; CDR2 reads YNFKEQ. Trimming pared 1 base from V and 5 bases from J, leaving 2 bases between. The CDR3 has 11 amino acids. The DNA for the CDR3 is TGTGCCAGCAGCCAAGCGGAGACCCAGTACTTC. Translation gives CASSQAETQYF.

DNA of the CDR3: TGTGCCAGCAGTGAACAGGGGGACTATGGCTACACCTTC. Its protein product is CASSEQGDYGYTF. V and J are TRBV2 and TRBJ1-2; 7 bases map to TRBD1. V shed 2 bases and J 3 bases; nucleotides not matched to a gene: 0. This CDR3 is 13 amino acids long. In germline, CDR1 is SNHLY, CDR2 FYNNEI.

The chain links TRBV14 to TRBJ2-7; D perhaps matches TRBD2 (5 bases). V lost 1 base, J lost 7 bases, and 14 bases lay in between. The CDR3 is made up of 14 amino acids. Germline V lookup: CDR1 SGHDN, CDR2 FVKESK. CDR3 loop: CASSQAGSRGEQYF. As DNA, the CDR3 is TGTGCCAGCAGCCAAGCGGGTTCCCGAGGGGAGCAGTACTTC.

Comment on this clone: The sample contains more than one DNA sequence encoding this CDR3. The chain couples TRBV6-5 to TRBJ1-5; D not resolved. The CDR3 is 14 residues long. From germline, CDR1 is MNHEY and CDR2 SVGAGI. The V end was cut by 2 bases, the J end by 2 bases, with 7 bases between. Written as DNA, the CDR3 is TGTGCCAGCAGTTACGGGCAAGGCAATCAGCCCCAGCATTTT. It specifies CASSYGQGNQPQHF.

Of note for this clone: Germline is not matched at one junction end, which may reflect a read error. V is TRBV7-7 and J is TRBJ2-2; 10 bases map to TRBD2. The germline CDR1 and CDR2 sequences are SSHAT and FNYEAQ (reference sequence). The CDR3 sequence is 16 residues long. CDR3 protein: CASSRSSGREGGELFF. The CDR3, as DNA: TGTGCTAGCAGCCGGTCTAGCGGGAGAGAAGGCGGGGAGCTGTTTTTT.

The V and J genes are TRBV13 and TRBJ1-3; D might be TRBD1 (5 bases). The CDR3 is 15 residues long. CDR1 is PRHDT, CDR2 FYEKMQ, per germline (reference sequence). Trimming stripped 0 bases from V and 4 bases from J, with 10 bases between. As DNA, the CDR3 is TGTGCCAGCAGCTTAGGCCCAACAGGCGGAAACACCATATATTTT. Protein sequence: CASSLGPTGGNTIYF.

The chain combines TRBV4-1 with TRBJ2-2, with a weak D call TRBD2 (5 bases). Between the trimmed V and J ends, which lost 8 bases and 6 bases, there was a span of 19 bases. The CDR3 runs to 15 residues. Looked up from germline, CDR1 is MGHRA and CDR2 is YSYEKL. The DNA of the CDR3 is TGCGCCAGCCGAACGGACGGGGTAAAGCCCGGGGAGCTGTTTTTT. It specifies CASRTDGVKPGELFF.

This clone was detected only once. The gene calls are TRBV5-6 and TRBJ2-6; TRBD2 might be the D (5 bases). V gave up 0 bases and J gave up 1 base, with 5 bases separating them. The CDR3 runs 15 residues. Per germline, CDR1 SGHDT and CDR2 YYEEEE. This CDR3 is CASSLGGSGANVLTF. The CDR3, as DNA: TGTGCCAGCAGCTTGGGAGGGTCTGGGGCCAACGTCCTGACTTTC.

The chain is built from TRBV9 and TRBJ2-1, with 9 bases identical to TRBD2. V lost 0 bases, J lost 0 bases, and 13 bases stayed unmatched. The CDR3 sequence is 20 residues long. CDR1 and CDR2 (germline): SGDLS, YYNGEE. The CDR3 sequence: CASSVAPGLARSSSYNEQFF. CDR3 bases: TGTGCCAGCAGCGTAGCCCCGGGACTAGCTCGGTCAAGCTCCTACAATGAGCAGTTCTTC. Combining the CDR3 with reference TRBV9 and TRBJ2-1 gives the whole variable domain DSGVTQTPKHLITATGQRVTLRCSPRSGDLSVYWYQQSLDQGLQFLIQYYNGEERAKGNILERFSAQQFPDLHSELNLSSLELGDSALYFCASSVAPGLARSSSYNEQFFGPGTRLTVL.

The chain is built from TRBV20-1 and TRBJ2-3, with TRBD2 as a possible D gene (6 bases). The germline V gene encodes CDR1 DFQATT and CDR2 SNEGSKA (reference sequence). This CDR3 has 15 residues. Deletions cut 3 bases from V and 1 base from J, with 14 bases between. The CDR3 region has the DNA TGCAGTGCTAGTCTAACGGGAGCGGGCACAGATACGCAGTATTTT. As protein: CSASLTGAGTDTQYF.

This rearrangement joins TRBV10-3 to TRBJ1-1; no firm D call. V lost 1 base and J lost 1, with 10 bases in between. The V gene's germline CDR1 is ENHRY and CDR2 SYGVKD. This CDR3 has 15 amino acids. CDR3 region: CAISEWEVENTEAFF. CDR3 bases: TGTGCCATCAGTGAGTGGGAGGTCGAGAACACTGAAGCTTTCTTT.

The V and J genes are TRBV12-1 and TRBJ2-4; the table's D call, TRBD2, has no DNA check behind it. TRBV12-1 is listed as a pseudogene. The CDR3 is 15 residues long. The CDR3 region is CASSKAGVAKNIQYF. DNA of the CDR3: TGTGCCAGCAGCAAAGCCGGGGTAGCCAAAAACATTCAGTACTTC.

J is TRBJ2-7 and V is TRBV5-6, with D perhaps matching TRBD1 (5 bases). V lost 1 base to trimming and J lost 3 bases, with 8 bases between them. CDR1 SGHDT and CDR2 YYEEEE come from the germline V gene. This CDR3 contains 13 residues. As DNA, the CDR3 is TGTGCCAGCAGCTTGTTTCAGGGCTACGAGCAGTACTTC. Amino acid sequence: CASSLFQGYEQYF.

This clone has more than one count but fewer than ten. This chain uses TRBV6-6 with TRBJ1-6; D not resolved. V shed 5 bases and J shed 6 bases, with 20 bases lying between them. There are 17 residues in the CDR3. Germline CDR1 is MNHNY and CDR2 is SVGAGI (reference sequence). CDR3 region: CASSPTQASTFNSPLHF. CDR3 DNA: TGTGCCAGCAGTCCTACCCAGGCATCTACGTTTAATTCACCCCTCCACTTT.

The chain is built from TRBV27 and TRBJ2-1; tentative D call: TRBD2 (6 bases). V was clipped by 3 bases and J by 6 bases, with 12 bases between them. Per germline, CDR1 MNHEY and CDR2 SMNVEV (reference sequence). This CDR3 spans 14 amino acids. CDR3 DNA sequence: TGTGCCAGCAGTTTCCGAACTAGCTTCAATGAGCAGTTCTTC. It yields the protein CASSFRTSFNEQFF.

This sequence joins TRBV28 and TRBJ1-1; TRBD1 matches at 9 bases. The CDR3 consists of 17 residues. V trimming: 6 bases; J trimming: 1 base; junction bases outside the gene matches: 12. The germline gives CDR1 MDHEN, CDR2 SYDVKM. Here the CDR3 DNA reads TGTGCCAGCAGAACTTATACAGGGGGCTGGACGAACACTGAAGCTTTCTTT. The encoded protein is CASRTYTGGWTNTEAFF. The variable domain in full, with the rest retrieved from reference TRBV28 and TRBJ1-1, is DVKVTQSSRYLVKRTGEKVFLECVQDMDHENMFWYRQDPGLGLRLIYFSYDVKMKEKGDIPEGYSVSREKKERFSLILESASTNQTSMYLCASRTYTGGWTNTEAFFGQGTRLTVV.

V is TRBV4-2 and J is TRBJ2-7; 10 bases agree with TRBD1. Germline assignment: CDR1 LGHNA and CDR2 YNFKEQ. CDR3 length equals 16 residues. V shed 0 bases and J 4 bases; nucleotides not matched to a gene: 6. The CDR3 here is CASSQDVRTGGYEQYF. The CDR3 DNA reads TGTGCCAGCAGCCAAGATGTGAGGACAGGGGGGTACGAGCAGTACTTC.

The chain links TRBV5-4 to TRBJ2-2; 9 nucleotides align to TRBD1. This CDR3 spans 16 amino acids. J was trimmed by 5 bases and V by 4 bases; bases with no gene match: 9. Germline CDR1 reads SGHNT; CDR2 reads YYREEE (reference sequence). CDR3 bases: TGTGCCAGCAGCGCGGGACAGGGATCGGTTACCGGGGAGCTGTTTTTT. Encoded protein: CASSAGQGSVTGELFF. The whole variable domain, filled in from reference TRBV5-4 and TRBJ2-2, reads ETGVTQSPTHLIKTRGQQVTLRCSSQSGHNTVSWYQQALGQGPQFIFQYYREEENGRGNFPPRFSGLQFPNYSSELNVNALELDDSALYLCASSAGQGSVTGELFFGEGSRLTVL.

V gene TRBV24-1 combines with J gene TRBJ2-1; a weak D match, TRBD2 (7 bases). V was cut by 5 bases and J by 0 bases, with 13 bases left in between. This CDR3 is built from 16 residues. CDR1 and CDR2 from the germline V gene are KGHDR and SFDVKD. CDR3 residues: CATSGVGGLSYNEQFF. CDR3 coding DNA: TGTGCCACCAGTGGGGTCGGGGGGCTCTCCTACAATGAGCAGTTCTTC.

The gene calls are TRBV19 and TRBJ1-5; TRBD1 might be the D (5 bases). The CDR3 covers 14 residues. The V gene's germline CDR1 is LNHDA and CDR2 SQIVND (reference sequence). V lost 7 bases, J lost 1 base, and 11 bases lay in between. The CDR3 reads CASTTAGSNQPQHF. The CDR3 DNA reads TGTGCCAGTACCACGGCAGGGAGCAATCAGCCCCAGCATTTT. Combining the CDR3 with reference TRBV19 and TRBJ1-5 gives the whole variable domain DGGITQSPKYLFRKEGQNVTLSCEQNLNHDAMYWYRQDPGQGLRLIYYSQIVNDFQKGDIAEGYSVSREKKESFPLTVTSAQKNPTAFYLCASTTAGSNQPQHFGDGTRLSIL.

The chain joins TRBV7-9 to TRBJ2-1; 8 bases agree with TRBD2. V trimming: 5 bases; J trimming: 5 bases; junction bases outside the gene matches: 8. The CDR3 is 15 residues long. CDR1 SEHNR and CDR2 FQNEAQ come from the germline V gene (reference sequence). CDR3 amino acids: CASSRREALDNEQFF. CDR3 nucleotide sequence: TGTGCCAGCAGCCGGCGGGAGGCCCTCGACAATGAGCAGTTCTTC.

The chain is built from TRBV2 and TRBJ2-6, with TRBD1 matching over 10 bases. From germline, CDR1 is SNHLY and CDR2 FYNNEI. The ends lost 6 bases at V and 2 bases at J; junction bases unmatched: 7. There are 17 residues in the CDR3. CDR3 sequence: CASREGQGRAGANVLTF. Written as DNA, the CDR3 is TGTGCCAGCAGGGAGGGACAGGGGAGGGCTGGGGCCAACGTCCTGACTTTC.

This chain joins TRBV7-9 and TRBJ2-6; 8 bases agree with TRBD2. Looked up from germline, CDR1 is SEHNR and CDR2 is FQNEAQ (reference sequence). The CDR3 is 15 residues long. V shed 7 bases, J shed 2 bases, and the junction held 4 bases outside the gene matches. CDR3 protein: CASILSGTGANVLTF. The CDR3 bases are TGTGCCAGCATTCTTAGCGGGACTGGGGCCAACGTCCTGACTTTC. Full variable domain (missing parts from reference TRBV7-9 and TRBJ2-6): DTGVSQNPRHKITKRGQNVTFRCDPISEHNRLYWYRQTLGQGPEFLTYFQNEAQLEKSRLLSDRFSAERPKGSFSTLEIQRTEQGDSAMYLCASILSGTGANVLTFGAGSRLTVL.

For the CDR3, the DNA is TGTGCCAGCAGTACAAAACAATTGAACACTGAAGCTTTCTTT. It yields the protein CASSTKQLNTEAFF. The genes are TRBV2 and TRBJ1-1; D unresolved. Trimming removed 5 bases from V and 0 bases from J, with 10 bases in between. This CDR3 contains 14 residues. Germline V lookup: CDR1 SNHLY, CDR2 FYNNEI.

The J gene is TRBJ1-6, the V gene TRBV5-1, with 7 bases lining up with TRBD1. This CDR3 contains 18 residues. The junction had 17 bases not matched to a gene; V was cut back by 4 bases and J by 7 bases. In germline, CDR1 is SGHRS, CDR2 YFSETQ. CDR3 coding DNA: TGCGCCAGCAGCCTGGAGTGGGACAGACATAATTACAATTCACCCCTCCACTTT. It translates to CASSLEWDRHNYNSPLHF.

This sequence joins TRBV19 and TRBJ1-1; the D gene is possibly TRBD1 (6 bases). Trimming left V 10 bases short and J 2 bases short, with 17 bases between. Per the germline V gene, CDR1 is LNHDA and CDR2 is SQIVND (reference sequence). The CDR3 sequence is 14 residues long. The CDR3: CATQPWGPNTEAFF. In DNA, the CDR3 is TGTGCCACTCAACCGTGGGGGCCCAACACTGAAGCTTTCTTT.

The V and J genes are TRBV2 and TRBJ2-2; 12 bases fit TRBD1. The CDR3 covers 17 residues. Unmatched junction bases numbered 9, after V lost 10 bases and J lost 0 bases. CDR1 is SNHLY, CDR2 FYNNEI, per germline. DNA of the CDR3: TGTGCCATCCTACCGGGACAGGGGGCCACGAACACCGGGGAGCTGTTTTTT. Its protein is CAILPGQGATNTGELFF.